The T cell receptor (beta chain) under discussion was sequenced for a study of shared clonotypes between healthy human individuals (TCRdb year 2020). For context, the study as a whole: A couple of women and three men aged 18 to 49 years were included in the cohort. For each donor, CD4 naive and CD4 memory were each run on three plates, CD8 naive on two plates, and CD8 memory on one plate. To estimate repertoire size and how much clonotypes are shared between individuals, the study performed deep sequencing of blood TCR repertoires from about five healthy adults. Libraries were prepared and TCR repertoires were sequenced by different laboratories using diverse techniques, in order to increase sequencing depth and limit assay-specific biases. Between about 0.9 and 10 billion PBMCs per donor were obtained by leukapheresis.

The trim is 5 bases for V and 8 bases for J, with a gap of 9 bases between the germline ends. In the germline V gene, CDR1 corresponds to SGHAT and CDR2 to FQNNGV. The CDR3 spans 11 residues, from the cysteine through the phenylalanine. Only CDR3 DNA is held: 33 bases, read in frame from base 1. With respect to this clone: Its cognate antigen has yet to be identified. No much larger clone exists at a distance of one base, and base qualities are not known.

Healthy HIV-negative adults with no recently reported acute infections or vaccinations were included as donors. Every donor was a Caucasian adult living in Nashville, Tennessee, USA. CD4+ T cells were enriched by magnetic negative selection, after which naive cells were positively selected on CD45RA and the negative fraction was taken as the memory subset. Blood was collected by leukapheresis, and PBMCs were isolated by Ficoll-Histopaque density gradient centrifugation and then cryopreserved in liquid nitrogen vapor phase. Purity and quantity of every magnetically sorted T cell population were checked by analytical flow cytometry. Genomic DNA was isolated from each sorted fraction and quantified by UV absorbance on a Nanodrop 2000c. Using the deep immunoSEQ assay, TCR CDR3 regions were amplified from genomic DNA by multiplex PCR. For each cell subset, the extracted genomic DNA was distributed evenly across all wells of several immunoSEQ 96-well plates, and each plate served as one replicate. Each replicate PCR for sorted subsets received roughly 200 ng genomic DNA, equal to some 32,000 T cell genomes. Purified libraries were quantified with a Qubit 3.0 fluorometer, sized on a Bioanalyzer 2100, and re-quantified with the KAPA Library Quantification kit. Every immunoSEQ 96-well plate was sequenced on a dedicated single-read 150-cycle Illumina NextSeq 550 flow cell. The original methods were these. The immunoSEQ output contained only junctional sequences without quality scores, so filtering could not match that applied to full-length reads. Sequences were annotated with PyIR, a Python wrapper for IgBLAST v1.9, using IMGT germline references to assign V/J genes and CDR3. Any read was removed if the V/J assignment was weak (E-value above 1e-6), the CDR3 was missing, or the read contained stop codons, out-of-frame junctions, or ambiguous translated residues. A V3J clonotype was defined by an identical inferred V gene, J gene, and CDR3 amino acid sequence. Percentage overlap between repertoires was calculated by dividing the number of shared unique clonotypes by the size of the smaller repertoire. Repertoire richness was assessed with RTK rarefaction, the Chao1 estimator, and Recon v2.1 estimates of unobserved clonotypes. OLGA was used to compute generation probabilities for all TCRbeta clonotypes that the gDNA method yielded from four donors. Drawn from immuneACCESS, this table holds only the in-frame rearrangements with V and J called that TCRdb kept. Clones are partly lost; checked studies trace under half to an unresolved V gene and leave the rest unexplained. V, J and clone size are taken as reported in that table, and D and trimming were inferred from the DNA itself. In all, the sample holds about 680,000 clones, and 55% to 75% of those were seen once. 1.8% of the sample is held by the ten biggest clonotypes.

General conclusions and limits of the study: The small number of donors limited the genetic and exposure-history diversity represented. Naive subsets generally had larger estimated clonotype richness than memory subsets. Based on pairwise subsampling, the degree of clonotype sharing among donors was expected to be affected by sequencing depth. Sharing across a handful of donors was observed for 4.5% to 6.5% of naive CD4, around 3.5% of naive CD8, 2% to 2.5% of memory CD4, and approximately 0.41% of memory CD8 clonotypes. Compared with non-shared clonotypes, clonotypes shared by all four sorted-subset donors had higher generation probabilities. Sampling was restricted to blood, and TCR repertoires in tissue are likely to differ from TCR repertoires in blood. Incomplete sequencing was indicated by rarefaction of sorted-subset datasets, despite the large sequencing depth.

Material: memory CD4+ T cells sorted from blood. Reading the label with the study, this specimen's cell subset or site is: CD45RA-negative fraction. This sequence uses TRBV11-2 and TRBJ1-1; the D gene is not confidently resolved. The TCR was taken from a woman in her twenties or thirties in good health. Here the CDR3 is given as CASSPGREAFF. The DNA sequence is as follows: TGTGCCAGCAGCCCGGGGAGGGAAGCTTTCTTT. With the portions outside the CDR3 filled from the reference TRBV11-2 and TRBJ1-1 genes, the complete variable region becomes EAGVAQSPRYKIIEKRQSVAFWCNPISGHATLYWYQQILGQGPKLLIQFQNNGVVDDSQLPKDRFSAERLKGVDSTLKIQPAKLEDSAVYLCASSPGREAFFGQGTRLTVV.